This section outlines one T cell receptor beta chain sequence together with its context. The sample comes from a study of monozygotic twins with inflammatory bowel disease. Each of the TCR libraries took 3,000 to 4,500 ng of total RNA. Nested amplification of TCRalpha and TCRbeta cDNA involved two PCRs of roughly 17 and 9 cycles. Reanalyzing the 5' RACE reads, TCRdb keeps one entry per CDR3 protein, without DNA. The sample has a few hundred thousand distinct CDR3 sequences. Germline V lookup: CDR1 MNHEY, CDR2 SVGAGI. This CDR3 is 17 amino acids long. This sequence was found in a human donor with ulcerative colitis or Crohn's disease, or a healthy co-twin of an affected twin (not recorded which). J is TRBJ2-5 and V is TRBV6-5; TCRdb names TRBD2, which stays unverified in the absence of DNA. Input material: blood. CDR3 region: CASSYRSSMILQETQYF.